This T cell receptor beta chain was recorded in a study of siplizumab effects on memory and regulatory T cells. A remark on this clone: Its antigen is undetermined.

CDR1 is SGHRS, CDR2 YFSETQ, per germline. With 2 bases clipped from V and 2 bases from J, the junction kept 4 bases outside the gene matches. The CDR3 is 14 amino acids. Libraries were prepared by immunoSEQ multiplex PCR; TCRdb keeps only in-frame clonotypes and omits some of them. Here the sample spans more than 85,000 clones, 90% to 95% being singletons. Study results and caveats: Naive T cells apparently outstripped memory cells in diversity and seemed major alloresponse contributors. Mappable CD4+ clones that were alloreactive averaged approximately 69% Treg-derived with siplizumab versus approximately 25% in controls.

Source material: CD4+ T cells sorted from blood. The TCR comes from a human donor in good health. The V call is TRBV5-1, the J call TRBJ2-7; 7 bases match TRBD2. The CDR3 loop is CASSLAGITYEQYF. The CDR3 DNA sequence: TGCGCCAGCAGCTTAGCGGGGATAACCTACGAGCAGTACTTC.